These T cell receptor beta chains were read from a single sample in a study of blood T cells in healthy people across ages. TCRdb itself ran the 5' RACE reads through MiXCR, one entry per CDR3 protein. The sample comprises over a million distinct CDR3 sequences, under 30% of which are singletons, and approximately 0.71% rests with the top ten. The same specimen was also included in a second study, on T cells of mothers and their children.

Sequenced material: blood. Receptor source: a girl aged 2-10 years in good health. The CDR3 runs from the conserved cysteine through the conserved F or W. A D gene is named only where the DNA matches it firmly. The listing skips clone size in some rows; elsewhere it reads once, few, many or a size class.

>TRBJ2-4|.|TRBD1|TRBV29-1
TGCAGCGTTGCAGACAGGGTGAAAAACATTCAGTGCTTC
CSVADRVKNIQCF
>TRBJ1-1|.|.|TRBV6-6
TGTGCCAGCAGTTTGCGGGTTGGAACTGAAGCTTTCTTT
CASSLRVGTEAFF
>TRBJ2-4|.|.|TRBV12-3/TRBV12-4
TGTGCCAGCAGTTTAGCGAGGGGAGAAAACATTCAGTACTTC
CASSLARGENIQYF
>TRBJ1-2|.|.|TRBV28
TGTGCCAGCAGTTTTCCGGGAGGGACCTATGGCTACACCTTC
CASSFPGGTYGYTF
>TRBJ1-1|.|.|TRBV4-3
TGCGCCAGCAGCCACCCTGGACGGTCAGAAGCTTTCTTT
CASSHPGRSEAFF
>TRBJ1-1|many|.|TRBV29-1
TGCAGCGTTGATACTGGGAACACTGAAGCTTTCTTT
CSVDTGNTEAFF
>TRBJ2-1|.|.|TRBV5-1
TGCGCCAGCAGCTTGGCTCACTTAAGGGACCCCTACAATGAGCAGTTCTTC
CASSLAHLRDPYNEQFF
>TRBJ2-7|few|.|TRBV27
TGTGCCAGCAGCTTAGGGAGGACGTCCTACGAGCAGTACTTC
CASSLGRTSYEQYF
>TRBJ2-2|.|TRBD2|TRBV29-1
TGCAGCGTTGGACTAGCGGGAGTTTGGACCGGGGAGCTGTTTTTT
CSVGLAGVWTGELFF
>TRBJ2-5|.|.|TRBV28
TGTGCTCTCTCGAGGGTGGGAGAGACCCAGTACTTC
CALSRVGETQYF
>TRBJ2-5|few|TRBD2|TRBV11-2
TGTGCCAGCAGCTTAGCAGCGAGCGGGAGATTGGAGACCCAGTACTTC
CASSLAASGRLETQYF
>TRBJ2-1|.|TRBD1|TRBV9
TGTGCCAGCAGCCCTACCGGGACAGCGTACAATGAGCAGTTCTTC
CASSPTGTAYNEQFF
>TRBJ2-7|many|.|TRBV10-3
TGTGCTATCAGTGGCAGGGATTCCTACGAGCAGTACTTC
CAISGRDSYEQYF
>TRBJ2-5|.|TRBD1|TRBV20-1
TGCAGTGCCCACGGGACAGAAGAGACCCAGTACTTC
CSAHGTEETQYF
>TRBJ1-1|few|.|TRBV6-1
TGTGCCAGCAGTGAAAGCGGGGAACAGGTTGAAGCTTTCTTT
CASSESGEQVEAFF